A single TCR beta chain is shown here with its context. Documented time point: baseline, week 1 (first vaccination visit). Treatment noted: pre-vaccination baseline after standard-of-care therapy. This record comes from a study of a mutant IDH1 vaccine in newly diagnosed glioma. The germline V gene encodes CDR1 SGHTA and CDR2 FQGNSA. V was clipped by 5 bases and J by 1 base, with 9 bases between them. This CDR3 contains 13 residues. Repertoires were generated with immunoSEQ multiplex PCR, while TCRdb's copy carries only in-frame clones and drops some. The table shows tens of thousands of clones, with around 79% occurring only once.

This chain joins TRBV7-2 and TRBJ2-7, with D perhaps being TRBD1 or TRBD2 (5 bases each). The TCR was taken from a man younger than 45 with glioma. Sequences were derived from PBMCs, sampled from a glioma patient treated with radiotherapy, temozolomide or both. CDR3 sequence: CASSRDRSYEQYF. The CDR3 nucleotides read TGTGCCAGCAGCCGGGACCGGTCCTACGAGCAGTACTTC. Looking up the rest from reference TRBV7-2 and TRBJ2-7 gives the full variable domain: GAGVSQSPSNKVTEKGKDVELRCDPISGHTALYWYRQSLGQGLEFLIYFQGNSAPDKSGLPSDRFSAERTGGSVSTLTIQRTQQEDSAVYLCASSRDRSYEQYFGPGTRLTVT.